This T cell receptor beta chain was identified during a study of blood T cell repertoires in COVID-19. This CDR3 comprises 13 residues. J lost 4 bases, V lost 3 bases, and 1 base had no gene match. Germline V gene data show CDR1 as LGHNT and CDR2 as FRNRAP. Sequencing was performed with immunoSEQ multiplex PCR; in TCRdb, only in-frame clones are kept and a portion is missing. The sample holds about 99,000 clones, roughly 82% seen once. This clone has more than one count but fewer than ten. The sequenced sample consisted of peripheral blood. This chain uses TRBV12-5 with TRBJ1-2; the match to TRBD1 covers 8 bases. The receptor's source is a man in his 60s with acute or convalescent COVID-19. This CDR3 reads CASGLGTGYGYTF. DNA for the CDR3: TGTGCTAGTGGTTTAGGGACAGGCTATGGCTACACCTTC.